This note documents a single T cell receptor beta chain sequence. The antigen this receptor binds is unknown. No much larger clone is present one base from it, and per-base qualities are unavailable. What the time point label conveys for this sample: sample taken at primary tumor resection. The donors were fewer than 90 patients from the lung TRACERx cohort who had early-stage, untreated non-small cell lung cancer. Without any cell sorting, TCR sequencing was performed on whole RNA extracted either from tumor and nontumor lung tissue or from cryopreserved PBMC samples. Only patients for whom sufficient RNA was available from at least two tumor regions were selected for TCR sequencing. Before being selected, tumor and adjacent nontumor lung specimens were reviewed by a lung pathologist. Per the germline V gene, KGHSH is the CDR1 and LQKENI is the CDR2. The CDR3 runs 13 amino acids, cysteine and phenylalanine included. Of the read, only the CDR3 DNA is kept; its 39 bases are in frame from base 1. The junction shows trimming of 5 bases on V and 3 bases on J, plus 8 bases between the germline ends.

The data were obtained in a study of spatial heterogeneity in lung cancer (dated 2019 in TCRdb). With regard to the full study: Beta-chain transcripts were consistently detected in greater numbers than alpha-chain transcripts, which likely reflected higher beta-chain transcript abundance. TCR alpha and beta repertoires were quantitatively compared across multiple tumor regions, matched nontumor lung and blood in non-small cell lung cancer. Nonsynonymous mutation counts, determined by whole-exome sequencing of tumor tissue, were related to TCR repertoire features. In tumor regions, TCR transcript counts showed a strong correlation with a T cell transcriptional module score derived from matched bulk RNA-seq. In the raw uncorrected reads, each unique combination of TCR and UMI appeared more than ten times on average. At surgery, around 200 tumor regions, approximately 64 matched nontumor lung samples and 56 PBMC samples were TCR-sequenced for both alpha and beta chains.

The protocol used for the library was 5' RACE. The reads were generated on a NextSeq 500. To allow correction of PCR and sequencing errors, the TCR library protocol tagged every TCR cDNA molecule with a unique molecular identifier. The source study handled its data this way. TCR identification, UMI-based error correction and CDR3 extraction were all carried out with Decombinator tools. TCRs above a frequency of 2 per 1,000, corresponding to the top 1% of the tumor frequency distribution, were defined as expanded. Expanded tumor TCRs statistically deemed absent (corrected P<0.05) from at least one tumor region were classed as regional, and all other expanded tumor TCRs were classed as ubiquitous. Each repertoire was subsampled 100 times to 5,000 TCRs, after which Renyi diversity was computed with the R vegan package. CDR3 similarity networks were built from amino acid triplet string-kernel similarity, with CDR3s being connected when pairwise similarity was above 0.82. The public sequencing data were trimmed at Q25 with fastp and processed into clonotypes with MiXCR by TCRdb, which kept only in-frame beta chains. CDR3 protein duplicates are merged, each entry listing the most common genes and DNA. TCRdb's processing, not the authors', yielded these V and J calls. This sample comprises some 16,000 distinct CDR3 sequences, almost 7% of them detected only once. 15% to 20% of the sample comes from the top ten.

Here is what the overall study found, with its caveats: Additional single-cell paired TCR alpha and beta sequencing was considered necessary to confirm, at a functional level, the hypothesis that regional TCRs recognize regional mutations. Counts of ubiquitous and regional expanded TCRs were found to correlate with counts of ubiquitous and regional nonsynonymous mutations, respectively. TCR-seq coverage of tumor T cells was estimated at only approximately 7% for alpha chains and 13% for beta chains. The tumor nonsynonymous mutation count correlated with the number of expanded intratumoral alpha and beta TCRs.

This TCR derives from a female donor with early-stage non-small cell lung cancer. The starting material was lung tumor tissue, obtained at surgery. The rearrangement joined TRBV18 to TRBJ1-5, with no confident D gene call. The CDR3 sequence is CASSGQYNQPQHF. The nucleotide sequence is given as TGTGCCAGCTCAGGGCAGTACAATCAGCCCCAGCATTTT.